The 22 T cell receptor beta chains below were found in one sample sequenced in a study of T cell responses to AZD1222 COVID-19 vaccine (dated by TCRdb to the early 2020s). The time point label here, explained by the study, means: baseline before first vaccination. The library was produced with the immunoSEQ multiplex PCR assay. Drawn from immuneACCESS, this table holds only the in-frame rearrangements with V and J called that TCRdb kept. Clones are partly lost; checked studies trace under half to an unresolved V gene and leave the rest unexplained. This sample gives 140,000 to 150,000 clones in total; approximately 89% of them show up just once. The biggest ten clones account for around 5.2% of the sample. Specimen: peripheral blood, collected on day 0 of AZD1222 vaccination. The receptors were sampled from an adult in good health.

This clone was seen once. The chain carries TRBV27 and TRBJ2-7; D is uncertain. CDR1 is MNHEY, CDR2 SMNVEV, per germline (reference sequence). The V gene lost 8 bases and the J gene lost 4 bases, with 21 bases spanning the gap. The CDR3 consists of 15 residues. As DNA, the CDR3 is TGTGCCAGCGGAAAAGTGGTCAATTTCGGTTACGAGCAGTACTTC. Its protein is CASGKVVNFGYEQYF.

The chain joins TRBV5-6 to TRBJ2-7; D unclear. V was clipped by 0 bases and J by 2 bases, with 6 bases between them. Germline V gene lookup returns CDR1 SGHDT and CDR2 YYEEEE. The CDR3 spans 13 residues. The DNA for the CDR3 is TGTGCCAGCAGCTTGGTTGGGACCTACGAGCAGTACTTC. Amino acids: CASSLVGTYEQYF.

The chain couples TRBV4-1 to TRBJ2-7; the match to TRBD1 covers 7 bases. In germline, CDR1 is MGHRA, CDR2 YSYEKL. The ends lost 1 base at V and 6 bases at J; junction bases unmatched: 6. This CDR3 contains 14 residues. CDR3: CASSQVGGSLEQYF. The CDR3, as DNA: TGCGCCAGCAGCCAAGTAGGGGGCTCCCTCGAGCAGTACTTC.

The chain is built from TRBV7-2 and TRBJ1-2; D unresolved. The CDR3 totals 14 residues. Trimming shortened V by 5 bases and J by 4 bases, and 14 bases separated the two germline ends. Looked up from germline, CDR1 is SGHTA and CDR2 is FQGNSA. CDR3 DNA: TGTGCCAGCAGCCATAAGGCTGGAGGCTATGGCTACACCTTC. The encoded protein is CASSHKAGGYGYTF.

This rearrangement joins TRBV7-2 to TRBJ1-2, with TRBD1 identical over 7 bases. Looked up from germline, CDR1 is SGHTA and CDR2 is FQGNSA. J gave up 5 bases and V 4 bases, and 4 bases lay outside the gene matches. The CDR3 totals 13 residues. The CDR3: CASSSGGEYGYTF. The CDR3 DNA sequence: TGTGCCAGCAGCTCAGGGGGGGAATATGGCTACACCTTC.

This sequence joins TRBV2 and TRBJ1-6; 8 bases agree with TRBD1. The CDR3 totals 14 residues. V was clipped by 7 bases and J by 7 bases; unmatched bases: 6. Germline V gene sequence: CDR1 SNHLY, CDR2 FYNNEI. The CDR3 region is CASTQGAVNSPLHF. CDR3 nucleotide sequence: TGTGCCAGCACGCAGGGGGCGGTGAATTCACCCCTCCACTTT.

V gene TRBV2 combines with J gene TRBJ2-1; 15 nucleotides align to TRBD2. The CDR3 has 16 residues. Germline CDR1 and CDR2: SNHLY and FYNNEI. V shed 7 bases, J shed 7 bases, and the junction held 8 bases outside the gene matches. CDR3 residues: CASTPNGLAGGNEQFF. The DNA for the CDR3 is TGTGCCAGCACCCCGAATGGACTAGCGGGAGGGAATGAGCAGTTCTTC. Filled out from reference TRBV2 and TRBJ2-1, the complete variable domain reads EPEVTQTPSHQVTQMGQEVILRCVPISNHLYFYWYRQILGQKVEFLVSFYNNEISEKSEIFDDQFSVERPDGSNFTLKIRSTKLEDSAMYFCASTPNGLAGGNEQFFGPGTRLTVL.

This sequence joins TRBV6-2 or TRBV6-3 and TRBJ1-5; D unresolved. Trimming removed 0 bases from V and 2 bases from J, with 5 bases in between. This CDR3 has 14 amino acids. CDR1 and CDR2 from the germline V gene are MNHEY and SVGEGT. CDR3 nucleotides: TGTGCCAGCAGTTACTCAGCGGGCAATCAGCCCCAGCATTTT. Translated: CASSYSAGNQPQHF.

The chain carries TRBV19 and TRBJ2-2; D unresolved. CDR1 is LNHDA, CDR2 SQIVND, per germline (reference sequence). This CDR3 has 14 amino acids. Deletions cut 5 bases from V and 1 base from J, with 8 bases between. CDR3 loop: CASSPARNTGELFF. The DNA of the CDR3 is TGTGCCAGTAGTCCGGCTAGGAACACCGGGGAGCTGTTTTTT.

V gene TRBV3-1 (or the pseudogene TRBV3-2) combines with J gene TRBJ2-5; D call uncertain. Germline CDR1 LGHDT, CDR2 YNNKEL (reference sequence). V gave up 0 bases and J gave up 3 bases, with 11 bases separating them. This CDR3 spans 15 amino acids. Here the CDR3 reads CASSQEWSGEETQYF. CDR3 DNA: TGTGCCAGCAGCCAAGAATGGTCCGGTGAAGAGACCCAGTACTTC.

This chain joins TRBV29-1 and TRBJ1-2, with a weak D call TRBD1 (6 bases). From germline, CDR1 is SQVTM and CDR2 ANQGSEA. Trimming left V 4 bases short and J 3 bases short, with 15 bases between. This CDR3 comprises 14 residues. DNA for the CDR3: TGCAGCGTTGTCGAAGGGGGGCAAGACTATGGCTACACCTTC. This translates into CSVVEGGQDYGYTF.

This sequence joins TRBV9 and TRBJ2-1, with 7 positions matching TRBD1. This CDR3 has 16 residues. Germline assignment: CDR1 SGDLS and CDR2 YYNGEE. Unmatched junction bases numbered 13, after V lost 4 bases and J lost 6 bases. This chain's CDR3 is CASSPRGQSELNEQFF. The CDR3 bases are TGTGCCAGCAGCCCCCGGGGACAGTCAGAACTCAATGAGCAGTTCTTC.

As regards this clone: Compared with germline, one end of the junction differs, possibly owing to a read error. V and J are TRBV7-7 and TRBJ2-2, with D possibly being TRBD1 or TRBD2 (6 bases each). This CDR3 has 16 amino acids. The germline gives CDR1 SSHAT, CDR2 FNYEAQ (reference sequence). CDR3 amino acids: CASSPTGGGGTGELFF. As DNA, the CDR3 is TGTGCTAGCAGCCCTACCGGGGGCGGCGGCACCGGGGAGCTGTTTTTT.

This chain links TRBV5-4 with TRBJ2-5; D is undetermined. This CDR3 is 12 amino acids long. Trimming removed 5 bases from V and 5 bases from J, with 10 bases in between. Germline V gives CDR1 SGHNT, CDR2 YYREEE (reference sequence). CDR3 protein: CASSQFKETQYF. CDR3 nucleotides: TGTGCCAGCAGTCAGTTCAAGGAGACCCAGTACTTC. Looking up the rest from reference TRBV5-4 and TRBJ2-5 gives the full variable domain: ETGVTQSPTHLIKTRGQQVTLRCSSQSGHNTVSWYQQALGQGPQFIFQYYREEENGRGNFPPRFSGLQFPNYSSELNVNALELDDSALYLCASSQFKETQYFGPGTRLLVL.

The V call is TRBV19, the J call TRBJ2-1; the D gene is possibly TRBD2 (5 bases). Trimming shortened V by 10 bases and J by 7 bases, and 23 bases separated the two germline ends. This CDR3 is 15 amino acids long. Germline CDR1 reads LNHDA; CDR2 reads SQIVND (reference sequence). CDR3 in amino acids: CATSPRVARRNEQFF. CDR3 DNA sequence: TGTGCCACCAGCCCGAGGGTGGCTAGACGTAATGAGCAGTTCTTC.

The V and J genes are TRBV7-3 and TRBJ2-7; possible D gene TRBD1, 6 bases. The CDR3 has 14 residues. The V gene lost 5 bases and the J gene lost 2 bases, with 13 bases spanning the gap. The germline V gene encodes CDR1 SGHTA and CDR2 FQGTGA. The DNA of the CDR3 is TGTGCCAGCAGCCCTCAGACAGGAACCTACGAGCAGTACTTC. Translation gives CASSPQTGTYEQYF.

The genes are TRBV7-2 and TRBJ2-1; no reliable D call. This CDR3 has 13 amino acids. Germline V lookup: CDR1 SGHTA, CDR2 FQGNSA. V was shortened by 1 base and J by 9 bases, with 10 bases between the two germline ends. CDR3 sequence (DNA): TGTGCCAGCAGCTTAGAACCATCAAGTGAGCAGTTCTTC. It encodes CASSLEPSSEQFF. The variable domain in full, completed from reference TRBV7-2 and TRBJ2-1, reads GAGVSQSPSNKVTEKGKDVELRCDPISGHTALYWYRQSLGQGLEFLIYFQGNSAPDKSGLPSDRFSAERTGGSVSTLTIQRTQQEDSAVYLCASSLEPSSEQFFGPGTRLTVL.

The chain links TRBV3-1 (or the pseudogene TRBV3-2) to TRBJ1-3; D gene unclear. With 6 bases removed from V and 0 bases from J, the gap between germline ends came to 9 bases. CDR3 size: 14 residues. Germline lookup yields CDR1 LGHDT and CDR2 YNNKEL (reference sequence). CDR3: CASSPAFSGNTIYF. In DNA form, the CDR3 reads TGTGCCAGCAGTCCAGCATTCTCTGGAAACACCATATATTTT.

V and J are TRBV2 and TRBJ2-3, with 8 bases fitting TRBD2. V gave up 2 bases and J gave up 2 bases; unmatched junction bases: 6. Germline lookup yields CDR1 SNHLY and CDR2 FYNNEI. This CDR3 has 16 residues. The CDR3 protein is CASSESAGEYTDTQYF. Written as DNA, the CDR3 is TGTGCCAGCAGTGAATCAGCGGGAGAGTACACAGATACGCAGTATTTT.

The CDR3 nucleotides are TGCAGCGTTGAGGGAGACCGCGCACCCTATAACTATGGCTACACCTTC. It is translated as CSVEGDRAPYNYGYTF. This chain connects TRBV29-1 to TRBJ1-2; no clear D gene. The CDR3 loop spans 16 amino acids. V was shortened by 3 bases and J by 1 base, with 18 bases between the two germline ends. Germline values: CDR1 SQVTM, CDR2 ANQGSEA. Full variable domain (remainder filled in from reference TRBV29-1 and TRBJ1-2): SAVISQKPSRDICQRGTSLTIQCQVDSQVTMMFWYRQQPGQSLTLIATANQGSEATYESGFVIDKFPISRPNLTFSTLTVSNMSPEDSSIYLCSVEGDRAPYNYGYTFGSGTRLTVV.

The V call is TRBV18, the J call TRBJ1-4; D is undetermined. Germline-derived CDR1 and CDR2 are KGHSH and LQKENI. Trimming stripped 2 bases from V and 1 base from J, with 5 bases between. The CDR3 has 14 amino acids. CDR3 protein: CASSPGKTNEKLFF. The CDR3 coding sequence is TGTGCCAGCTCACCAGGGAAAACTAATGAAAAACTGTTTTTT.

The chain combines TRBV7-9 with TRBJ1-6; 8 bases align to TRBD1. V lost 3 bases to trimming and J lost 7 bases; unmatched junction nucleotides: 5. The CDR3 spans 15 residues. The germline gives CDR1 SEHNR, CDR2 FQNEAQ (reference sequence). The CDR3 bases are TGTGCCAGCAGCTTCCAGGGGGCAGGAAATTCACCCCTCCACTTT. Amino acids: CASSFQGAGNSPLHF.